One sample yielded the 10 T cell receptor beta chains listed below, sequenced in a study of OX40 agonist ivuxolimab in advanced cancers. Preparation of the library involved the immunoSEQ multiplex PCR assay. TCRdb re-hosts the immuneACCESS table, in-frame sequences only. Its copies lack some clones; in the studies checked, an unresolved V gene accounts for under half of them, and the cause for the rest is not known. The sample yields roughly 86,000 clones; roughly 90% were counted once. Of the sample, less than 0.75% falls within the top ten clones. Sample: CD4+ or CD8+ T cells sorted from blood, taken in a trial of the OX40 agonist ivuxolimab. The source of these receptors is an adult with an advanced solid tumor such as melanoma, head and neck, liver or kidney cancer.

The CDR3 DNA sequence: TGTGCCAGCAGTTACCTACCCACGTATGGCTACACCTTC. Translating it yields CASSYLPTYGYTF. The chain links TRBV6-5 to TRBJ1-2; D gene uncertain. The CDR3 is made up of 13 amino acids. Germline lookup yields CDR1 MNHEY and CDR2 SVGAGI. V was clipped by 2 bases and J by 5 bases, with 9 bases between them.

V and J are TRBV5-8 and TRBJ1-2, with D possibly being TRBD1 (5 bases). The germline V and J ends were trimmed by 4 bases and 8 bases, with 24 bases remaining between them. The germline V gene encodes CDR1 SGHTS and CDR2 YDEGEE. The CDR3 runs 16 residues. Here the CDR3 DNA reads TGTGCCAGCAGCAGAAATACCGGGACCCTAAACGGGGGCTACACCTTC. This gives the protein CASSRNTGTLNGGYTF.

This clone was counted a single time. The rearrangement uses TRBV19 and TRBJ1-5; a weak D match, TRBD1 (5 bases). The CDR3 runs 15 residues. V shed 6 bases and J shed 7 bases, with 19 bases lying between them. Germline V lookup: CDR1 LNHDA, CDR2 SQIVND (reference sequence). The CDR3 coding sequence is TGTGCCAGTAGCCTAGGGACTCCACTAGAACAGCCCCAGCATTTT. Protein: CASSLGTPLEQPQHF.

This clone was detected once. The chain joins TRBV27 to TRBJ1-6; TRBD1 is a possible D gene (5 bases). Germline CDR1 is MNHEY and CDR2 is SMNVEV (reference sequence). The ends were cut back, 5 bases at V and 4 bases at J, with 12 bases in the middle. This CDR3 contains 15 residues. The CDR3 nucleotides are TGTGCCAGCAGTCCGACAGTTCCTTATAATTCACCCCTCCACTTT. It translates to CASSPTVPYNSPLHF.

The chain joins TRBV11-2 to TRBJ2-7; 9 nucleotides agree with TRBD2. After removal of 5 bases from V and 2 bases from J, the junction contained 19 bases not matched to a gene. Germline V CDR1 and CDR2: SGHAT, FQNNGV. The CDR3 spans 19 residues. Here the CDR3 reads CASSPPPRASGKDPYEQYF. The DNA of the CDR3 is TGTGCCAGCAGCCCACCTCCTCGGGCTAGCGGGAAGGATCCCTACGAGCAGTACTTC.

The J gene is TRBJ2-7, the V gene TRBV23-1; either TRBD1 or TRBD2 may supply D (7 bases each). TRBV23-1 is an ORF, and what it does is uncertain. The CDR3 contains 14 residues. The V end lost 0 bases, the J end lost 6 bases, and 12 bases lay between the germline ends. CDR3 residues: CASSQSTGEGEQYF. The CDR3 DNA is TGCGCCAGCAGTCAATCAACAGGGGAGGGCGAGCAGTACTTC.

The rearrangement uses TRBV7-6 and TRBJ2-1; D perhaps matches TRBD2 (6 bases). V dropped 0 bases and J dropped 6 bases, with 9 bases sitting between them. Germline values: CDR1 SGHVS, CDR2 FNYEAQ. This CDR3 is 14 amino acids long. CDR3 region: CASSLAISGNEQFF. In DNA, the CDR3 is TGTGCCAGCAGCTTAGCGATTAGCGGCAATGAGCAGTTCTTC.

The chain recombines TRBV20-1 with TRBJ2-5; D is tentatively TRBD1 or TRBD2 (8 bases each). Germline CDR1 is DFQATT and CDR2 is SNEGSKA (reference sequence). V lost 6 bases, J lost 14 bases, and 19 bases lay in between. The CDR3 totals 11 residues. The CDR3 sequence: CSARGPSGSYF. DNA of the CDR3: TGCAGTGCCAGGGGGCCTAGCGGGTCCTACTTC.

CDR3 nucleotide sequence: TGTGCCAGCAGCACCTTGACAGCCTCCTACGAGCAGTACTTC. Translated, it gives CASSTLTASYEQYF. J is TRBJ2-7 and V is TRBV7-2, with a weak D call TRBD1 (5 bases). Trimming took off 5 bases at V and 0 bases at J, with 11 bases between the two ends. This CDR3 is built from 14 residues. CDR1 and CDR2 (germline): SGHTA, FQGNSA.

The rearrangement uses TRBV28 and TRBJ1-2; D gene uncertain. The CDR3 loop spans 13 amino acids. In germline, CDR1 is MDHEN, CDR2 SYDVKM. V was shortened by 2 bases and J by 4 bases, with 8 bases between the two germline ends. The CDR3 nucleotides are TGTGCCAGCAGTTTAGAAATCTTCTATGGCTACACCTTC. Amino acid sequence: CASSLEIFYGYTF.